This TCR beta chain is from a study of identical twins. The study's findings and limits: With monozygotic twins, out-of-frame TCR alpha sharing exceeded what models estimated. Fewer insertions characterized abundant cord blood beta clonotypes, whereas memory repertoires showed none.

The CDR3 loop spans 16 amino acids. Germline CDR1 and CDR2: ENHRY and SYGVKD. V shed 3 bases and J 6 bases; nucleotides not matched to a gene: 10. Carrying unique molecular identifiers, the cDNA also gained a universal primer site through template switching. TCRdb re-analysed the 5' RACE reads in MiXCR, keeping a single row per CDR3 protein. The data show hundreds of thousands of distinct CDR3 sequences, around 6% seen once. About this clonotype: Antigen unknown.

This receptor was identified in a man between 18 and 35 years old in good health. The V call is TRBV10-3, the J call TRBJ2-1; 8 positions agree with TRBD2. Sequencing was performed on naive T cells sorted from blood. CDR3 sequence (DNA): TGTGCCATCAGTGACCGCGGCGGGACTAGACCCAATGAGCAGTTCTTC. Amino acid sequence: CAISDRGGTRPNEQFF.